The 3 T cell receptor beta chains presented below share a single source sample, sequenced in a study of identical twins. Each CDR3 protein gets one entry after TCRdb re-called the 5' RACE reads with MiXCR. The profile shows around 370,000 distinct CDR3 sequences, roughly 9% of them singletons. Material: naive T cells sorted from blood. All receptors derive from a woman in her fifties or sixties in good health.

This clonotype was detected a few times. The rearrangement uses TRBV10-3 and TRBJ1-1; D gene ambiguous. The germline CDR1 and CDR2 sequences are ENHRY and SYGVKD. This CDR3 has 14 residues. The ends were cut back, 0 bases at V and 5 bases at J, with 10 bases in the middle. CDR3 bases: TGTGCCATCAGTGAGTCGATTGGAGGGACTGAAGCTTTCTTT. Protein product: CAISESIGGTEAFF.

The table lists this clonotype with a few counts. The chain joins TRBV11-3 to TRBJ2-3; the match to TRBD2 covers 8 bases. The CDR3 runs to 16 residues. Germline V gene sequence: CDR1 SGHNT, CDR2 YENEEA. Trimming at V came to 2 bases and at J to 3 bases, leaving 7 bases not matched to a gene. CDR3 nucleotide sequence: TGTGCCAGCAGCTTAAGGCGCGGGAGGCCTACAGATACGCAGTATTTT. Residues: CASSLRRGRPTDTQYF.

This clonotype turned up a few times. The junction does not match germline at one end; this may be a read error. The chain links TRBV5-1 to TRBJ2-1, with TRBD2 matching 11 bases. The CDR3 contains 13 residues. Germline values: CDR1 SGHRS, CDR2 YFSETQ. CDR3 loop: CASSSNHGLAGLF. The DNA of the CDR3 is TGCGCCAGCAGCTCCAATCATGGACTAGCGGGTCTCTTC.